This T cell receptor beta chain was identified in a study of CD8 T cells in ankylosing spondylitis (TCRdb year 2017). Regarding the study in general: T cell receptor beta repertoires were profiled in healthy donors and ankylosing spondylitis patients so that disease-linked TCR variants could be found. The full study cohort comprised around 25 ankylosing spondylitis patients and approximately 100 healthy donors. Peripheral blood samples were taken, and synovial fluid was additionally collected from ankylosing spondylitis patients. General study outcomes and caveats: A TCR beta motif made up of several highly homologous amino acid variants appeared to be characteristic of blood from ankylosing spondylitis patients. Some motif variants had previously been reported in the synovial fluid and blood of reactive arthritis patients, which suggests shared mechanisms of disease initiation. A CD8+ phenotype was shown by the disease-linked clones, which were found at relatively low frequencies in peripheral blood. According to the report, matched synovial fluid samples from ankylosing spondylitis patients were significantly enriched for the disease-linked clones.

From the germline V gene (reference sequence), CDR1 is PRHDT and CDR2 is FYEKMQ. The trim is 1 base for V and 6 bases for J, with a gap of 12 bases between the germline ends. Including cysteine and phenylalanine, the CDR3 has 14 amino acids. Of the read, only the CDR3 DNA is kept; its 42 bases are in frame from base 1. With regard to this clonotype: Its antigen is still unknown. No base-level quality is on record; no much larger clone is a single base apart.

Data came from an Illumina HiSeq 2500. TCR beta libraries were prepared by quantitative 5'-RACE with molecular barcodes. Turning to the authors' computational methods: A new computational method based on a probabilistic model of VDJ rearrangement was used to identify disease-linked TCR variants. TCRdb reran the public reads through fastp at Q25 and MiXCR, keeping productive beta chains. One record per CDR3 amino acid sequence lists the most common genes and DNA. TCRdb's processing, not the authors' own work, is the source of the V and J calls. Counted in this sample were about 130,000 distinct CDR3 sequences; around 9.7% of them appeared once. In total, the top ten clones hold approximately 3.3% of the sample.

The rearrangement combines TRBV13 with TRBJ1-1; the D gene identity is not certain. This TCR was recovered from a male donor with ankylosing spondylitis or in good health (not recorded which). The sample consisted of blood, either unsorted or a sorted T cell fraction (not recorded which). The CDR3 reads as follows: CASSLAGSKAEAFF. The nucleotide sequence reads TGTGCCAGCAGCTTAGCCGGCTCTAAGGCTGAAGCTTTCTTT.